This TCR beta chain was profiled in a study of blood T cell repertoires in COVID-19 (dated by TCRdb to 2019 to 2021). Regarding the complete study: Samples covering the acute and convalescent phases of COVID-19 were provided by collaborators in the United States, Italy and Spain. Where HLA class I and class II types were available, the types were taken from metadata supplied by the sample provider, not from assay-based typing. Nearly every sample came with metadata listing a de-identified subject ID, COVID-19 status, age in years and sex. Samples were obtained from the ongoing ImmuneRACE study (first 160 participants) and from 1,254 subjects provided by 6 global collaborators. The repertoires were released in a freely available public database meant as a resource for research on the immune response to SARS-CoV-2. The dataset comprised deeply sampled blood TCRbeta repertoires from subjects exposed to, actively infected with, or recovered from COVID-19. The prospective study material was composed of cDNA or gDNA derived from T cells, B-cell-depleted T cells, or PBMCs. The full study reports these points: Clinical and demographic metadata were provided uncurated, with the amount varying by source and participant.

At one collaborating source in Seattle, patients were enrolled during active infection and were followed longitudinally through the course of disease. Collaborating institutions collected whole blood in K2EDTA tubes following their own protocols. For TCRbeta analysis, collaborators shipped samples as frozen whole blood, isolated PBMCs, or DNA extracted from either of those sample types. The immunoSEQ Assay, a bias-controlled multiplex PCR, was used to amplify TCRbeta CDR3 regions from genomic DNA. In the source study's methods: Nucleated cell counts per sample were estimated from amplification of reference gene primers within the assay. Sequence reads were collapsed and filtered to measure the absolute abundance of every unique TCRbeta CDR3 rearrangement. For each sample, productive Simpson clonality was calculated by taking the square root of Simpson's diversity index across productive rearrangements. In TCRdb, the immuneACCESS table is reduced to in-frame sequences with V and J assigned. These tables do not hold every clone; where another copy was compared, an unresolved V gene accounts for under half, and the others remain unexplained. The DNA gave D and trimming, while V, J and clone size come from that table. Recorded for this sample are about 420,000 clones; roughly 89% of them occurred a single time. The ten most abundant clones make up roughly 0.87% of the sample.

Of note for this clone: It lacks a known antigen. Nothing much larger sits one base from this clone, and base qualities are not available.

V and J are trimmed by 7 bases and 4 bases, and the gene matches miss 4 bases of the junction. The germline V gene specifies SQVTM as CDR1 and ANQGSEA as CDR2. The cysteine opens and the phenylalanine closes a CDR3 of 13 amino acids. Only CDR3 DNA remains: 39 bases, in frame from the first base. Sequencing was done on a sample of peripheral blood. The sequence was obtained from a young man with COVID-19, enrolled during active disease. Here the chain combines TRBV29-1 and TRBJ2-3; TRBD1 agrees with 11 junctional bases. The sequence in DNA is TGCAGCGCCCGGACAGGGGGCTCAGATACGCAGTATTTT. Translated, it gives CSARTGGSDTQYF.